These T cell receptor beta chains were read from a single sample in a study of identical twins. Each CDR3 protein is one row after TCRdb ran MiXCR on the 5' RACE reads. The table includes some 330,000 distinct CDR3 sequences, 9% detected once. Sequencing was performed on naive T cells sorted from blood. These receptors were collected from a woman aged 45-60 years in good health. CDR3s include the opening cysteine and the closing phenylalanine or tryptophan. Fields, in order: D gene, V gene, J gene, clone size, CDR3 DNA, CDR3 protein. The D gene is left open where the match is weak. Expanded clones get a size class; other rows say once, few or many, or leave the size out.

D gene: -; V gene: TRBV20-1; J gene: TRBJ2-7; clone size: few; CDR3 DNA: TGCAGTGCTAACGCCCCGGACTACGAGCAGTACTTC; CDR3 protein: CSANAPDYEQYF
D gene: -; V gene: TRBV20-1; J gene: TRBJ1-1; clone size: few; CDR3 DNA: TGCAGTGCTATACCGGACAGCAACACTGAAGCTTTCTTT; CDR3 protein: CSAIPDSNTEAFF
D gene: -; V gene: TRBV29-1; J gene: TRBJ1-1; clone size: -; CDR3 DNA: TGCAGCGCCGCGACCAATTCAATAAGGGCGAACACTGAAGCTTTCTTT; CDR3 protein: CSAATNSIRANTEAFF
D gene: -; V gene: TRBV7-4; J gene: TRBJ1-2; clone size: -; CDR3 DNA: TGTGCCAGCAGCTCGAGAGGGGCCCGCTTC; CDR3 protein: CASSSRGARF
D gene: -; V gene: TRBV5-1; J gene: TRBJ2-2; clone size: -; CDR3 DNA: TGCGCCAGCAGCTTTCGGACTATGAACACCGGGGAGCTGTTTTTT; CDR3 protein: CASSFRTMNTGELFF
D gene: -; V gene: TRBV7-8; J gene: TRBJ2-1; clone size: many; CDR3 DNA: TGTGCCAGCAGCCCCCGGGACTGGGATGGGGATGAGCAGTTCTTC; CDR3 protein: CASSPRDWDGDEQFF
D gene: -; V gene: TRBV24-1; J gene: TRBJ2-5; clone size: -; CDR3 DNA: TGTGCCACCAGTGGGGGAGAAAAGTTCCAAGAGACCCAGTACTTC; CDR3 protein: CATSGGEKFQETQYF
D gene: TRBD2; V gene: TRBV11-2; J gene: TRBJ2-3; clone size: -; CDR3 DNA: TGTGCCAGCAGCTTAGCTAGCGGGAGGGCCATAGATACGCAGTATTTT; CDR3 protein: CASSLASGRAIDTQYF
D gene: TRBD2; V gene: TRBV4-1; J gene: TRBJ2-2; clone size: few; CDR3 DNA: TGCGCCAGCAGCCAAGATGTTATGAGGCTAGCGGGAGGGCCGGGCACCGGGGAGCTGTTTTTT; CDR3 protein: CASSQDVMRLAGGPGTGELFF
D gene: TRBD1; V gene: TRBV6-6; J gene: TRBJ1-5; clone size: -; CDR3 DNA: TGTGCCAGCAGTAATCCAAGACAGGGGGTAGATCAGCCCCAGCATTTT; CDR3 protein: CASSNPRQGVDQPQHF
D gene: TRBD1; V gene: TRBV6-6; J gene: TRBJ2-2; clone size: few; CDR3 DNA: TGTGCCAGCTCCGGGACAGGGGGCTCCGGGGAGCTGTTTTTT; CDR3 protein: CASSGTGGSGELFF
D gene: -; V gene: TRBV12-3/TRBV12-4; J gene: TRBJ1-2; clone size: many; CDR3 DNA: TGTGCCAGCAGTTTAGATGGGGGCGCAGTGGATGGCTACACCTTC; CDR3 protein: CASSLDGGAVDGYTF
D gene: -; V gene: TRBV11-3; J gene: TRBJ1-6; clone size: -; CDR3 DNA: TGTGCCAGCAGCTCGACCGGGGAGTATAATTCACCCCTCCACTTT; CDR3 protein: CASSSTGEYNSPLHF
D gene: -; V gene: TRBV7-2; J gene: TRBJ2-1; clone size: few; CDR3 DNA: TGTGCCAGCAGCTTAGCGGGAGCGGCGTCCTACAATGAGCAGTTCTTC; CDR3 protein: CASSLAGAASYNEQFF
D gene: TRBD1; V gene: TRBV20-1; J gene: TRBJ2-1; clone size: few; CDR3 DNA: TGCAGTGCTAATATGGACAGGCAGCTCCACAATGAGCAGTTCTTC; CDR3 protein: CSANMDRQLHNEQFF
D gene: TRBD2; V gene: TRBV15; J gene: TRBJ2-1; clone size: few; CDR3 DNA: TGTGCCACCAGCAGAGAGAGGGCGGGAGGGAATGAGCAGTTCTTC; CDR3 protein: CATSRERAGGNEQFF
D gene: -; V gene: TRBV19; J gene: TRBJ2-1; clone size: few; CDR3 DNA: TGTGCCAGTAGTATTATGGGGGCGACTACCGATGAGCAGTTCTTC; CDR3 protein: CASSIMGATTDEQFF
D gene: -; V gene: TRBV7-8; J gene: TRBJ2-5; clone size: -; CDR3 DNA: TGTGCCAGCAGCTTATTTTTGACACAGCAAGAGACCCAGTACTTC; CDR3 protein: CASSLFLTQQETQYF
D gene: TRBD2; V gene: TRBV5-1; J gene: TRBJ2-1; clone size: -; CDR3 DNA: TGCGCCAGCAGCTTGGGACTAGCGGGAGCTGATGAGCAGTTCTTC; CDR3 protein: CASSLGLAGADEQFF
D gene: -; V gene: TRBV15; J gene: TRBJ2-5; clone size: few; CDR3 DNA: TGTGCCACCAGAAGGAAAGAGACCCAGTACTTC; CDR3 protein: CATRRKETQYF
D gene: -; V gene: TRBV11-2; J gene: TRBJ2-4; clone size: few; CDR3 DNA: TGTGCCAGCAGCTTCCCAACCGGGGTGCTAGCGTCGGCCAAAAACATTCAGTACTTC; CDR3 protein: CASSFPTGVLASAKNIQYF
D gene: TRBD2; V gene: TRBV10-3; J gene: TRBJ2-1; clone size: many; CDR3 DNA: TGTGCCATCAGCGAGGGGGGGATTAGCGGGAGGAGCTCCTACAATGAGCAGTTCTTC; CDR3 protein: CAISEGGISGRSSYNEQFF
D gene: -; V gene: TRBV21-1; J gene: TRBJ2-2; clone size: -; CDR3 DNA: TGTGCCAGGGAGGGGGGTCCGCCGAACACCGGGGAGCTGTTTTTT; CDR3 protein: CAREGGPPNTGELFF
D gene: TRBD1; V gene: TRBV24-1; J gene: TRBJ2-1; clone size: few; CDR3 DNA: TGTGCCACCGCAGTGGGGAAGACAGGGGGGACCTACAATGAGCAGTTCTTC; CDR3 protein: CATAVGKTGGTYNEQFF
D gene: -; V gene: TRBV28; J gene: TRBJ1-5; clone size: -; CDR3 DNA: TGTGCCAGCAGCGAGGGGGGGGGCAATCAGCCCCAGCATTTT; CDR3 protein: CASSEGGGNQPQHF
D gene: -; V gene: TRBV6-2/TRBV6-3; J gene: TRBJ2-5; clone size: -; CDR3 DNA: TGTGCCAGCAGCTATACTACATGGTACCAAGAGACCCAGTACTTC; CDR3 protein: CASSYTTWYQETQYF
D gene: -; V gene: TRBV20-1; J gene: TRBJ1-1; clone size: few; CDR3 DNA: TGCAGTGCTAGAGTACTACAGGGTGGGACCACTGAAGCTTTCTTT; CDR3 protein: CSARVLQGGTTEAFF
D gene: -; V gene: TRBV12-3/TRBV12-4; J gene: TRBJ2-2; clone size: few; CDR3 DNA: TGTGCCAGCTGGGAGTCCGGGGAGCTGTTTTTT; CDR3 protein: CASWESGELFF
D gene: -; V gene: TRBV14; J gene: TRBJ2-1; clone size: -; CDR3 DNA: TGTGCCAGCAGCCACACGAGTGATAGTAGCAATGAGCAGTTCTTC; CDR3 protein: CASSHTSDSSNEQFF
D gene: TRBD1; V gene: TRBV14; J gene: TRBJ2-7; clone size: -; CDR3 DNA: TGTGCCAGCAGCCACCGACAGGGGTTCCCCTACGAGCAGTACTTC; CDR3 protein: CASSHRQGFPYEQYF
D gene: TRBD1; V gene: TRBV5-5; J gene: TRBJ1-5; clone size: few; CDR3 DNA: TGTGCCAGCAGCTCGGGGGACAGGGTGATGCAGCCCCAGCATTTT; CDR3 protein: CASSSGDRVMQPQHF
D gene: -; V gene: TRBV4-1; J gene: TRBJ2-1; clone size: many; CDR3 DNA: TGCGCCAGCAGCCAAGGGGAGCTCTATGAGCAGTTCTTC; CDR3 protein: CASSQGELYEQFF
D gene: TRBD2; V gene: TRBV9; J gene: TRBJ2-3; clone size: few; CDR3 DNA: TGTGCCAGCAGCGTCGGACTAGCGGGGGATAGCACAGATACGCAGTATTTT; CDR3 protein: CASSVGLAGDSTDTQYF
D gene: TRBD2; V gene: TRBV4-1; J gene: TRBJ2-1; clone size: -; CDR3 DNA: TGCGCCGGCAGCCAAACCGGGACTAGCCTCAATGAGCAGTTCTTC; CDR3 protein: CAGSQTGTSLNEQFF
D gene: -; V gene: TRBV12-3/TRBV12-4; J gene: TRBJ2-3; clone size: -; CDR3 DNA: TGTGCCAGCAGTTTCTATGGGGGAAGCACAGATACGCAGTATTTT; CDR3 protein: CASSFYGGSTDTQYF
D gene: TRBD2; V gene: TRBV29-1; J gene: TRBJ2-2; clone size: -; CDR3 DNA: TGCAGCGTAGGAGCGGGAGCAAGTACCGGGGAGCTGTTTTTT; CDR3 protein: CSVGAGASTGELFF
D gene: TRBD2; V gene: TRBV5-1; J gene: TRBJ2-1; clone size: many; CDR3 DNA: TGCGCCAGCAGCTCCGGGGGACTAGCGTCTTACAATGAGCAGTTCTTC; CDR3 protein: CASSSGGLASYNEQFF